A selection of T cell receptor beta chains follows, all from one sample in a study of control samples from healthy donors and cancer patients. Produced via immunoSEQ multiplex PCR; TCRdb's table is partial and in-frame only. The sample shows some 130,000 clones, roughly 92% of them seen only once. The sequenced sample consisted of blood. The receptors shown here come from a man younger than 30 in good health. Both conserved end residues are part of each CDR3. D genes are given only for firm matches. Expanded clones get a size class; other rows say once, few or many, or leave the size out.

d_call clone_size j_call v_call cdr3_nt cdr3_aa
NA NA TRBJ1-1 TRBV6-5 TGTGCCAGCACGCGGGGGGATACTGAAGCTTTCTTT CASTRGDTEAFF
TRBD1 NA TRBJ2-7 TRBV27 TGTGCCAGCAGTTTATCGGGGGCAGGGGGTAGCTACGAGCAGTACTTC CASSLSGAGGSYEQYF
NA NA TRBJ2-7 TRBV6-2/TRBV6-3 TGTGCCAGCAGCACTGGGAACTACGAGCAGTACTTC CASSTGNYEQYF
NA NA TRBJ2-5 TRBV7-9 TGTGCCAGCAGCTTAGAATGGAGCACAGAGACCCAGTACTTC CASSLEWSTETQYF
TRBD1 NA TRBJ2-1 TRBV7-9 TGTGCCAGCAGCTTAGGCGGGGGACAGGGTAAGGTCTTC CASSLGGGQGKVF
NA NA TRBJ1-3 TRBV19 TGTGCCAGTACCCCGCGGTCGGCTGACACCATATATTTT CASTPRSADTIYF
NA NA TRBJ2-1 TRBV10-3 TGTGCCATCAGGCCCCCGAGAACCAATGAGCAGTTCTTC CAIRPPRTNEQFF
TRBD1 NA TRBJ2-2 TRBV5-1 TGCGCCAGCAGCACAACCGGGACAGGCATCTCCGGGGAGCTGTTTTTT CASSTTGTGISGELFF
NA NA TRBJ1-2 TRBV13 TGTGCCAGCAGCTTAGAGTTCTTAGCGATAGGCTACACCTTC CASSLEFLAIGYTF
NA NA TRBJ1-2 TRBV11-2 TGTGCCAGCAGCAAAGCACACGCGGCTAACTATGGCTACACCTTC CASSKAHAANYGYTF
TRBD2 NA TRBJ2-2 TRBV19 TGTGCCAGTCGGAACGGACTAGCGGGGGGCCAAGGCACCGGGGAGCTGTTTTTT CASRNGLAGGQGTGELFF
NA NA TRBJ1-2 TRBV7-9 TGTGCCAGCAGCTTAGGGGTAGATAACTATGGCTACACCTTC CASSLGVDNYGYTF
NA NA TRBJ1-3 TRBV5-6 TGTGCCAGCAGCCCCACTTATGCTGGAAACACCATATATTTT CASSPTYAGNTIYF
NA NA TRBJ2-4 TRBV11-2 TGTGCCAGCAGCTTAGACTGGACATCGTGGAACATTCAGTACTTC CASSLDWTSWNIQYF
TRBD1 NA TRBJ1-2 TRBV5-4 TGTGCCAGCAGCCAGGACAGGGGTAACTATGGCTACACCTTC CASSQDRGNYGYTF
NA NA TRBJ1-1 TRBV11-2 TGTGCCAGCAGCCTATCGACAGACACTGAAGCTTTCTTT CASSLSTDTEAFF
TRBD1 NA TRBJ2-3 TRBV4-1 TGCGCCAGCAGCCCCCGGGACAGGGCTGACACAGATACGCAGTATTTT CASSPRDRADTDTQYF
NA once TRBJ1-1 TRBV29-1 TGCAGCGTTGAGATTGCTCTGAACACTGAAGCTTTCTTT CSVEIALNTEAFF
NA NA TRBJ2-1 TRBV7-2 TGTGCCAGCAGGGTGGAGCCAGATTCCTACAATGAGCAGTTCTTC CASRVEPDSYNEQFF
NA NA TRBJ1-1 TRBV9 TGTGCCAGCAGCGTAGACCAGCTTCTGAACACTGAAGCTTTCTTT CASSVDQLLNTEAFF
NA NA TRBJ2-3 TRBV29-1 TGCAGCGTTTACCCTTGGGGCGGGCACAGCACAGATACGCAGTATTTT CSVYPWGGHSTDTQYF
NA NA TRBJ2-3 TRBV6-2/TRBV6-3 TGTGCCAGCAGTTACGGCCCAGGGGCCACGGATACGCAGTATTTT CASSYGPGATDTQYF
TRBD2 NA TRBJ2-1 TRBV6-2/TRBV6-3 TGTGCCAGCAGTTACCCGAGGACTAGCGGGGGGCTGAGCTCCTACAATGAGCAGTTCTTC CASSYPRTSGGLSSYNEQFF